The clone carrying this TCR beta chain was detected a few times. This entry comes from a study of blood T cell repertoires in COVID-19. Looking at the study overall: Samples of COVID-19 (acute and convalescent) were obtained from the United States, Italy and Spain. T cells, B-cell-depleted T cells, or PBMCs provided the cDNA or gDNA that served as material.

The authors' processing: Estimated nucleated cell counts came from reference gene primer amplification. Method: immunoSEQ multiplex PCR; TCRdb's copy keeps in-frame clones and lacks some. Clonal size and the V and J genes are those of that table, whereas D and trimming came from the DNA. The table records some 270,000 clones, about 89% of them present only once. This CDR3 comprises 15 residues. V lost 2 bases and J lost 5; bases outside the gene matches: 6. Germline V gives CDR1 MDHEN, CDR2 SYDVKM. Input material: peripheral blood. The receptor was derived from a man under 40 with acute or convalescent COVID-19. The chain links TRBV28 to TRBJ1-2; TRBD1 matches 9 bases. CDR3 amino acids: CASSLGTGYGYGYTF. CDR3 nucleotides: TGTGCCAGCAGTTTAGGGACAGGGTACGGGTATGGCTACACCTTC.